This TCR beta chain was identified in a study of CD8+ T cells in alopecia areata. Study context: Tofacitinib was given for 6 to 18 months, then stopped for 6 months.

The V segment lost 3 bases and the J segment 5 bases; nucleotides outside the gene matches: 9. CDR1 MNHEY and CDR2 SMNVEV come from the germline V gene (reference sequence). The CDR3 length is 16 residues. To note about this clone: As yet, its antigen is unknown.

Overall study results and limits: Because of a solitary nonresponder, the connection of baseline CD8+ expansion to response stays uncertain. Clonality in lesional scalp, especially alopecia totalis/universalis, exceeded that of normal scalp.

The treatment was: oral pan-JAK inhibitor, 5-10 mg twice daily. In alopecia areata patients, both lesional scalp punch biopsies and peripheral blood were collected. RNA, once extracted, was reverse transcribed into cDNA for use as the sequencing template. Here immunoSEQ multiplex PCR was the method, and the copy in TCRdb shows in-frame clones only, minus some. The sample holds 120,000 to 150,000 clones; approximately 80% are singletons and the top ten take around 25%. This sequence joins TRBV27 and TRBJ2-3; 9 bases fit TRBD2. This TCR was sampled from a human donor with alopecia areata. The sequencing here drew on CD8+ T cells sorted from blood, taken at week 4, from a patient treated with tofacitinib. CDR3 amino acids: CASSFGAGGPGDTQYF. Here the CDR3 DNA reads TGTGCCAGCAGTTTCGGGGCGGGGGGGCCCGGAGATACGCAGTATTTT.